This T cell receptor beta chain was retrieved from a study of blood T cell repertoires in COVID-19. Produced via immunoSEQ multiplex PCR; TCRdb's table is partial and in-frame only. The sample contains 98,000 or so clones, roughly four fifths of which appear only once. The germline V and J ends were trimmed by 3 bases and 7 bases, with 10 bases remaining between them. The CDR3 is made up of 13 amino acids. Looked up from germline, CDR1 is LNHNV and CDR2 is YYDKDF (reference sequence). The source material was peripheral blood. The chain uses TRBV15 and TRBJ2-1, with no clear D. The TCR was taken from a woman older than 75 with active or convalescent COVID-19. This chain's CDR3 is CATSSGPGNEQFF. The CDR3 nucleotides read TGTGCCACCAGCAGTGGGCCTGGGAATGAGCAGTTCTTC.